The source of this TCR beta chain is a study of T cells in women clearing cervical HPV infection. Overall study context: With HLA typing for only a few women, HLA confounding remains possible.

CDR1 is SGHRS, CDR2 YFSETQ, per germline. CDR3 length: 16 residues. V was cut by 1 base and J by 2 bases, with 13 bases left in between. Sequencing was performed with immunoSEQ multiplex PCR; in TCRdb, only in-frame clones are kept and a portion is missing. The specimen's table records more than 25,000 clones. In regard to this clone: The read falls 3 residues short of the CDR3 end, and the missing part is taken from the germline J gene.

The specimen was blood buffy coat. This clonotype was sampled from a woman aged 18-69 years with a cervical HPV16 infection that either progressed to CIN3+ or cleared (not recorded which). This chain links TRBV5-1 with TRBJ2-1; no reliable D call. The DNA read from the CDR3 is TGCGCCAGCAGCTTGCCGTTAGCCGTCGCCTACAATGAG. As protein: CASSLPLAVAYNE. The full CDR3 is CASSLPLAVAYNEQFF.